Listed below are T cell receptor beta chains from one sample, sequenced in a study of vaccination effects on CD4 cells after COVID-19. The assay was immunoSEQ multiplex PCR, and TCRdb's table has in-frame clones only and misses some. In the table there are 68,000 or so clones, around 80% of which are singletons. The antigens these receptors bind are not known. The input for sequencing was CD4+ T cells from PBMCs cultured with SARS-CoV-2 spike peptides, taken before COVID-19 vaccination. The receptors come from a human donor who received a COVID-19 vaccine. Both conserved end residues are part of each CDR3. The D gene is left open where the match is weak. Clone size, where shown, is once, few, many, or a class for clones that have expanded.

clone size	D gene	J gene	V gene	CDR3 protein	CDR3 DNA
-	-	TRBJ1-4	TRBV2	CASYGSRGLFF	TGTGCCAGCTATGGGTCTCGAGGACTGTTTTTT
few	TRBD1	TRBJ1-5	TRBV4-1	CASSQGGGGAGQPQHF	TGCGCCAGCAGCCAAGGAGGAGGGGGCGCCGGTCAGCCCCAGCATTTT
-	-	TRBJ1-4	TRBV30	CAWKVVSPSPLFF	TGTGCCTGGAAGGTAGTATCGCCGTCCCCGCTGTTTTTT
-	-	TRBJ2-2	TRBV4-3	CASSAHSGTNVGELFF	TGCGCCAGCAGCGCGCACTCCGGGACCAACGTCGGGGAGCTGTTTTTT
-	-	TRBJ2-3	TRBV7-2	CASNSARDTQYF	TGTGCCAGCAATTCAGCGCGGGATACGCAGTATTTT
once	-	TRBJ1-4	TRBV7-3	CASSLTKGDEKLFF	TGTGCCAGCAGCTTAACAAAGGGAGATGAAAAACTGTTTTTT
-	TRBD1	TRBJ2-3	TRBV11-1	CASSPGDSRATQYF	TGTGCCAGCAGCCCTGGGGACAGTCGGGCTACGCAGTATTTT
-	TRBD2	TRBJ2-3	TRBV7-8	CASSPLGLVPDTQYF	TGTGCCAGCAGCCCACTTGGACTAGTGCCAGATACGCAGTATTTT
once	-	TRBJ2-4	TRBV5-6	CASSFQGQNIQYF	TGTGCCAGCAGCTTCCAGGGGCAAAACATTCAGTACTTC
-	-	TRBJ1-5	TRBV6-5	CASSSDSFGTQPQHF	TGTGCCAGCAGTTCGGACAGCTTTGGTACTCAGCCCCAGCATTTT
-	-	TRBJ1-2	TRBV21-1	CASSKSPRGGRDYGYTF	TGTGCCAGCAGCAAGTCCCCGCGGGGGGGCAGAGACTATGGCTACACCTTC
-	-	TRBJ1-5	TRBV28	CASSLTVNQPQHF	TGTGCCAGCAGTTTGACAGTAAATCAGCCCCAGCATTTT
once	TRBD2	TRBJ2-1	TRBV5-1	CASSHLAGINNEQFF	TGCGCCAGCAGCCACCTAGCGGGGATTAACAATGAGCAGTTCTTC
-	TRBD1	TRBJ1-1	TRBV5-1	CASSRPTGASTEAFF	TGCGCCAGCAGCCGACCTACAGGGGCGAGCACTGAAGCTTTCTTT
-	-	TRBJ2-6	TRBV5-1	CASSSQTPGANVLTF	TGCGCCAGCAGCTCGCAGACTCCTGGGGCCAACGTCCTGACTTTC
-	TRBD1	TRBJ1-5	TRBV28	CASSLNRGSWPQHF	TGTGCCAGCAGTTTAAACAGGGGTTCGTGGCCCCAGCATTTT
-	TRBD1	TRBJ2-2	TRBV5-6	CASSRQDRGLAGELFF	TGTGCCAGCAGCAGGCAAGACAGGGGGCTTGCCGGGGAGCTGTTTTTT
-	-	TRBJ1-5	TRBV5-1	CATQDGVIIRNQPQHF	TGCGCCACCCAAGATGGGGTGATAATCCGCAATCAGCCCCAGCATTTT
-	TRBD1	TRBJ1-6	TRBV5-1	CASSFVDRDSPLHF	TGCGCCAGCTCCTTCGTGGACAGGGACTCACCCCTCCACTTT
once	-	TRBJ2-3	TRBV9	CASSVVLQGSADTQYF	TGTGCCAGCAGCGTAGTTCTACAGGGCAGTGCAGATACGCAGTATTTT
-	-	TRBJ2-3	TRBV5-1	CASSLAMTGSPHTQYF	TGCGCCAGCAGCTTGGCGATGACGGGGTCCCCTCATACGCAGTATTTT
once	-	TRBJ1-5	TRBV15	CATSTGGGSREFF	TGTGCCACCAGCACCGGCGGGGGCAGCCGAGAATTTTTT
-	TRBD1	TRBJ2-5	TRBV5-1	CASQPTGYQETQYF	TGCGCCAGCCAACCGACAGGGTACCAAGAGACCCAGTACTTC
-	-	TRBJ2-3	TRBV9	CASSPILSGTDTQYF	TGTGCCAGCAGCCCCATACTGAGCGGTACAGATACGCAGTATTTT
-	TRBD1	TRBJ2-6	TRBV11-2	CASSSRQGASSGANVLTF	TGTGCCAGCAGCTCCAGACAGGGGGCCAGCTCTGGGGCCAACGTCCTGACTTTC
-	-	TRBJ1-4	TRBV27	CASRNTGTNEKLFF	TGTGCCAGCAGAAATACTGGGACTAATGAAAAACTGTTTTTT
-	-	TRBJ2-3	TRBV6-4	CASSRAPGPLDTTQYF	TGTGCCAGCAGCCGCGCCCCGGGACCGCTTGATACTACGCAGTATTTT
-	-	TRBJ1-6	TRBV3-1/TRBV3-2	CASSQVSTRGSPLHF	TGTGCCAGCAGCCAAGTTTCGACCCGGGGTTCACCCCTCCACTTT
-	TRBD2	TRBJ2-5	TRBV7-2	CASSGTSGGETQYF	TGTGCCAGCAGCGGGACTAGCGGGGGTGAGACCCAGTACTTC
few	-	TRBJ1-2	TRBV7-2	CASSLTGIEGYTF	TGTGCCAGCAGCTTAACGGGAATTGAAGGCTACACCTTC
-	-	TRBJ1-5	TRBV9	CASGKINQPQHF	TGTGCCAGCGGCAAAATCAATCAGCCCCAGCATTTT
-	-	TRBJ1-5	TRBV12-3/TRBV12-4	CASSLYSNQPQHF	TGTGCCAGCTCCTTGTATAGCAATCAGCCCCAGCATTTT
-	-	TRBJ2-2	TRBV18	CASSPQSPGTNTGELFF	TGTGCCAGCTCACCACAGTCTCCAGGGACGAACACCGGGGAGCTGTTTTTT
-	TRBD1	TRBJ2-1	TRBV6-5	CASTLRDRGWNEQFF	TGTGCCAGCACCCTTCGGGACAGGGGTTGGAATGAGCAGTTCTTC
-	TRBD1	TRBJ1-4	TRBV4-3	CASSQKPRTGGSLTNEKLFF	TGCGCCAGCAGCCAAAAACCCAGGACAGGGGGGTCTCTAACTAATGAAAAACTGTTTTTT
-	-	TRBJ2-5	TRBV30	CAWSRNSVAETQYF	TGTGCCTGGAGTCGAAATAGCGTGGCCGAGACCCAGTACTTC
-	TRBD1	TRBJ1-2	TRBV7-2	CASSSYETGNGYTF	TGTGCCAGCAGCTCCTACGAGACAGGGAATGGCTACACCTTC
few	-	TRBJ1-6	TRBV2	CASRPSGENSPLHF	TGTGCCAGCCGTCCTTCGGGGGAGAATTCACCCCTCCACTTT
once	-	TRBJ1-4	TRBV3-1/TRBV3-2	CASSQLGRKVKLNEKLFF	TGTGCCAGCAGCCAACTGGGCAGAAAAGTAAAACTTAATGAAAAACTGTTTTTT
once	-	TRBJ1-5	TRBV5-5	CASSLVRSALDNQPQHF	TGTGCCAGCAGCTTGGTCCGGTCGGCGCTGGACAATCAGCCCCAGCATTTT
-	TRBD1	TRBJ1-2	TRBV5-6	CTSSLDRGYGYTF	TGTACCAGCAGCTTGGACAGGGGGTATGGCTACACCTTC
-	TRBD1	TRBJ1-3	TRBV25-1	CASSQGAIPLENTIYF	TGTGCCAGCAGTCAGGGGGCCATACCTCTGGAAAACACCATATATTTT
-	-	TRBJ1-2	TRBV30	CAWSPSPGGYTF	TGTGCCTGGAGTCCATCCCCTGGGGGCTACACCTTC